Listed here is a single TCR beta chain. These data belong to a study of cytomegalovirus exposure and HLA in healthy donors. PCR involved 60 Vbeta and 13 Jbeta primers. Sequencing used immunoSEQ multiplex PCR; TCRdb keeps in-frame clones, though not all of them. The top ten hold about 7% of the sample, which has 150,000 to 200,000 clones, 80% seen once. This CDR3 is 16 amino acids long. Trimming took 5 bases from V and 2 from J; bases not matched to a gene: 5. CDR1 and CDR2 from the germline V gene are SGHTA and FQGNSA. Sequencing used PBMCs. The chain joins TRBV7-2 to TRBJ2-5, with 13 positions matching TRBD2. This clonotype was sampled from a man aged 25-40 years in good health and CMV-seropositive. The CDR3 reads CASSPRLAGGQETQYF. In nucleotides, the CDR3 is TGTGCCAGCAGCCCCCGACTAGCGGGGGGACAAGAGACCCAGTACTTC.